This T cell receptor beta chain was sequenced for a study of blood T cell repertoires in COVID-19. Overall study context: COVID-19 samples from acute and convalescent phases originated in the United States, Italy and Spain. T cells, B-cell-depleted T cells, or PBMCs provided the cDNA or gDNA that served as material.

In the original processing: Nucleated cell counts were estimated from reference gene primer amplification. TCRdb keeps only in-frame clones here, not all; method: immunoSEQ multiplex PCR. V, J and clone size reflect that table, while D and trimming were determined from the DNA. The profile covers roughly 190,000 clones, with around 84% appearing a single time and about a fifth taken by the ten largest. The CDR3 consists of 17 residues. After removal of 5 bases from V and 4 bases from J, the junction contained 12 bases not matched to a gene. Germline V gives CDR1 MNHEY, CDR2 SVGEGT. The rearrangement uses TRBV6-2 or TRBV6-3 and TRBJ2-1; 9 nucleotides align to TRBD1. The clonotype originates from a human donor in a cohort sampled during active COVID-19. The sample was peripheral blood. CDR3 sequence (DNA): TGTGCCAGCAGTCGGAGGGGGACAGGGAATTTGTACAATGAGCAGTTCTTC. Protein sequence: CASSRRGTGNLYNEQFF.